The entry below gives a single TCR beta chain sequence along with its context. Antigen specificity is unknown. Profiled with immunoSEQ multiplex PCR; TCRdb holds only in-frame clones, not every one. The table has hundreds of thousands of clones, approximately 90% seen once. Losses at the gene ends were 4 bases for V and 6 bases for J; bases not matched to a gene: 21. Germline V gene sequence: CDR1 GTSNPN, CDR2 SVGIG (reference sequence). The CDR3 is made up of 18 amino acids. This entry comes from a study of cytomegalovirus exposure and HLA in healthy donors. Study findings and constraints: Cytomegalovirus-associated TCR beta chains were listed, numbering 164. Testing in vitro showed a few CMV-associated chains specific for CMV antigens. Rare TCR sequences predominated, though certain public TCRs were found in many donors. With high specificity and sensitivity, the classifier reportedly diagnosed cytomegalovirus status.

Sequences were obtained from PBMCs. The V call is TRBV30, the J call TRBJ2-4; 7 bases agree with TRBD1. This receptor was identified in a woman between 18 and 30 years old in good health and CMV-seronegative. Here the CDR3 DNA reads TGTGCCTGGATGGGTAGGGGGCTCCCCATGACCCCCCGAAACATTCAGTACTTC. Its translation: CAWMGRGLPMTPRNIQYF.